These T cell receptor beta chains were read from a single sample in a study of T cell responses to AZD1222 COVID-19 vaccine. Here immunoSEQ multiplex PCR was the method, and the copy in TCRdb shows in-frame clones only, minus some. The data contain approximately 130,000 clones, roughly 86% of them singletons. The sequenced sample was peripheral blood, obtained 28 days after the second AZD1222 dose. All receptors derive from an adult who received the AZD1222 COVID-19 vaccine. The CDR3 runs from the conserved cysteine through the conserved F or W. Fields, in order: D gene, V gene, CDR3 length, clone size, J gene, CDR3 DNA, CDR3 protein. D genes are given only for firm matches. Not all rows give a size; the values are once, few, many and, for expanded clones, a class.

d_call: TRBD1; v_call: TRBV6-5; cdr3_length: 14; clone_size: .; j_call: TRBJ1-2; cdr3_nt: TGTGCCAGCAGTTACCGACAGGGTTCGGATGGCTACACCTTC; cdr3_aa: CASSYRQGSDGYTF
d_call: TRBD2; v_call: TRBV28; cdr3_length: 14; clone_size: .; j_call: TRBJ2-7; cdr3_nt: TGTGCCAGCAGTTTACTTGTCCAGGGCGGGGGGCAGTACTTC; cdr3_aa: CASSLLVQGGGQYF
d_call: .; v_call: TRBV30; cdr3_length: 12; clone_size: .; j_call: TRBJ1-1; cdr3_nt: TGTGCCTGGAGCCTAATGAACACTGAAGCTTTCTTT; cdr3_aa: CAWSLMNTEAFF
d_call: .; v_call: TRBV3-1/TRBV3-2; cdr3_length: 15; clone_size: .; j_call: TRBJ1-2; cdr3_nt: TGTGCCAGCAGCCAAAGGACGGGCCCTAACTATGGCTACACCTTC; cdr3_aa: CASSQRTGPNYGYTF
d_call: .; v_call: TRBV30; cdr3_length: 15; clone_size: .; j_call: TRBJ2-3; cdr3_nt: TGTGCCGCCTCCCCGCGGAGGGCTAGCACAGATACGCAGTATTTT; cdr3_aa: CAASPRRASTDTQYF
d_call: .; v_call: TRBV5-1; cdr3_length: 17; clone_size: .; j_call: TRBJ2-3; cdr3_nt: TGCGCCAGCAGCCTATCTCGGGGGACGAAGAGATCAGATACGCAGTATTTT; cdr3_aa: CASSLSRGTKRSDTQYF
d_call: TRBD1; v_call: TRBV6-5; cdr3_length: 14; clone_size: .; j_call: TRBJ1-2; cdr3_nt: TGTGCCAGCTCTCTCCTGGGACAGTTCTATGGCTACACCTTC; cdr3_aa: CASSLLGQFYGYTF
d_call: TRBD1; v_call: TRBV5-1; cdr3_length: 13; clone_size: few; j_call: TRBJ1-1; cdr3_nt: TGCGCCAGCAGCCGGGACAGCAACACTGAAGCTTTCTTT; cdr3_aa: CASSRDSNTEAFF
d_call: TRBD2; v_call: TRBV5-5; cdr3_length: 14; clone_size: .; j_call: TRBJ2-5; cdr3_nt: TGTGCCAGCAGCTTTAGCGGGAATGGAGAGACCCAGTACTTC; cdr3_aa: CASSFSGNGETQYF
d_call: .; v_call: TRBV7-9; cdr3_length: 12; clone_size: .; j_call: TRBJ2-3; cdr3_nt: TGTGCCAGCAGCCTAGGAACAGATACGCAGTATTTT; cdr3_aa: CASSLGTDTQYF
d_call: TRBD2; v_call: TRBV5-1; cdr3_length: 16; clone_size: .; j_call: TRBJ2-3; cdr3_nt: TGCGCCAGCAGCTCCCTTGGAGCGGGAGTAGGAGATACGCAGTATTTT; cdr3_aa: CASSSLGAGVGDTQYF
d_call: TRBD1; v_call: TRBV4-1; cdr3_length: 13; clone_size: .; j_call: TRBJ2-7; cdr3_nt: TGCGCCAGCAGCCGGGGACAGGGCAACGAGCAGTACTTC; cdr3_aa: CASSRGQGNEQYF
d_call: .; v_call: TRBV18; cdr3_length: 17; clone_size: .; j_call: TRBJ1-1; cdr3_nt: TGTGCCAGCTCACACCAGTTTGGCAGAACCAATAACACTGAAGCTTTCTTT; cdr3_aa: CASSHQFGRTNNTEAFF
d_call: TRBD1; v_call: TRBV27; cdr3_length: 16; clone_size: .; j_call: TRBJ1-2; cdr3_nt: TGTGCCAGCAGTCCACGTGGGACAGGGATGGACTATGGCTACACCTTC; cdr3_aa: CASSPRGTGMDYGYTF
d_call: .; v_call: TRBV27; cdr3_length: 18; clone_size: once; j_call: TRBJ2-1; cdr3_nt: TGTGCCAGCAGTTTATCTTTTATGTCTCGAGGGGCATACAATGAGCAGTTCTTC; cdr3_aa: CASSLSFMSRGAYNEQFF
d_call: .; v_call: TRBV2; cdr3_length: 13; clone_size: .; j_call: TRBJ1-1; cdr3_nt: TGTGCCAGCAGTGACAGGGAAGACACTGAAGCTTTCTTT; cdr3_aa: CASSDREDTEAFF
d_call: .; v_call: TRBV28; cdr3_length: 12; clone_size: .; j_call: TRBJ2-7; cdr3_nt: TGTGCCAGCAGTCCCGCGGTTATAGAGCAGTACTTC; cdr3_aa: CASSPAVIEQYF
d_call: .; v_call: TRBV18; cdr3_length: 16; clone_size: .; j_call: TRBJ2-7; cdr3_nt: TGTGCCAGCTCACCAAGGGTCGGAGAAATCTCCTACGAGCAGTACTTC; cdr3_aa: CASSPRVGEISYEQYF
d_call: .; v_call: TRBV27; cdr3_length: 12; clone_size: .; j_call: TRBJ2-3; cdr3_nt: TGTGCCAGCAGTTTATTAGGGGATACGCAGTATTTT; cdr3_aa: CASSLLGDTQYF
d_call: TRBD1; v_call: TRBV5-1; cdr3_length: 16; clone_size: .; j_call: TRBJ1-1; cdr3_nt: TGCGCCAGCAGCTTGGAGGTGGGACAGGGAAGGACTGAAGCTTTCTTT; cdr3_aa: CASSLEVGQGRTEAFF
d_call: TRBD2; v_call: TRBV27; cdr3_length: 16; clone_size: .; j_call: TRBJ2-2; cdr3_nt: TGTGCCACCCGGGCTAGCGGGGGGGTGGGCACCGGGGAGCTGTTTTTT; cdr3_aa: CATRASGGVGTGELFF
d_call: TRBD2; v_call: TRBV12-5; cdr3_length: 17; clone_size: .; j_call: TRBJ2-1; cdr3_nt: TGTGCTAGTGGTTTGTACTCCGGGACTAGCGGCAACAATGAGCAGTTCTTC; cdr3_aa: CASGLYSGTSGNNEQFF
d_call: .; v_call: TRBV12-3/TRBV12-4; cdr3_length: 11; clone_size: .; j_call: TRBJ1-5; cdr3_nt: TGTGCCAGCACCCGCGAAGGGCCCCAGCATTTT; cdr3_aa: CASTREGPQHF
d_call: TRBD2; v_call: TRBV5-4; cdr3_length: 14; clone_size: few; j_call: TRBJ2-1; cdr3_nt: TGTGCCACCACCCGGACTAGCGGGGGGGATGAGCAGTTCTTC; cdr3_aa: CATTRTSGGDEQFF
d_call: TRBD1; v_call: TRBV7-9; cdr3_length: 17; clone_size: few; j_call: TRBJ1-4; cdr3_nt: TGTGCCAGCAGCCCACGGACAGGGGGCAAGGATAATGAAAAACTGTTTTTT; cdr3_aa: CASSPRTGGKDNEKLFF
d_call: TRBD2; v_call: TRBV7-9; cdr3_length: 18; clone_size: .; j_call: TRBJ2-1; cdr3_nt: TGTGCCAGCAGCTTAGAGAGACTAGCGGTGTCCTACTACAATGAGCAGTTCTTC; cdr3_aa: CASSLERLAVSYYNEQFF
d_call: TRBD1; v_call: TRBV30; cdr3_length: 13; clone_size: .; j_call: TRBJ1-2; cdr3_nt: TGTGCCTGGGCTCCGGGACAGCTCTATGGCTACACCTTC; cdr3_aa: CAWAPGQLYGYTF
d_call: .; v_call: TRBV7-2; cdr3_length: 14; clone_size: .; j_call: TRBJ2-1; cdr3_nt: TGTGCCAGCAGCTCCGAAGGACGGGGCAATGAGCAGTTCTTC; cdr3_aa: CASSSEGRGNEQFF
d_call: TRBD2; v_call: TRBV5-1; cdr3_length: 15; clone_size: .; j_call: TRBJ2-3; cdr3_nt: TGCGCCAGCAGCATAGCGGGTTCTGGCACAGATACGCAGTATTTT; cdr3_aa: CASSIAGSGTDTQYF
d_call: .; v_call: TRBV18; cdr3_length: 13; clone_size: .; j_call: TRBJ2-7; cdr3_nt: TGTGCCAGCTCACTCAATGGGGGGACCGAGCAGTACTTC; cdr3_aa: CASSLNGGTEQYF
d_call: .; v_call: TRBV5-4; cdr3_length: 13; clone_size: .; j_call: TRBJ1-1; cdr3_nt: TGTGCCAGCAGCCTCGGAACGAACACTGAAGCTTTCTTT; cdr3_aa: CASSLGTNTEAFF
d_call: .; v_call: TRBV27; cdr3_length: 16; clone_size: .; j_call: TRBJ1-5; cdr3_nt: TGTGCCAGCAGCCCGGCAGGGTCATATAGCAATCAGCCCCAGCATTTT; cdr3_aa: CASSPAGSYSNQPQHF
d_call: .; v_call: TRBV4-1; cdr3_length: 15; clone_size: .; j_call: TRBJ1-6; cdr3_nt: TGCGCCAGCAGCCAAGTTTGGGCAGCTAATTCACCCCTCCACTTT; cdr3_aa: CASSQVWAANSPLHF
d_call: .; v_call: TRBV7-9; cdr3_length: 14; clone_size: .; j_call: TRBJ1-6; cdr3_nt: TGTGCCAGCAGCCTCCCCCAGGGGAATTCACCCCTCCACTTT; cdr3_aa: CASSLPQGNSPLHF
d_call: .; v_call: TRBV6-5; cdr3_length: 15; clone_size: .; j_call: TRBJ1-5; cdr3_nt: TGTGCCAGCAGTTACTCGGGGTATAGCAATCAGCCCCAGCATTTT; cdr3_aa: CASSYSGYSNQPQHF
d_call: .; v_call: TRBV30; cdr3_length: 13; clone_size: .; j_call: TRBJ1-1; cdr3_nt: TGTGCCTGGAGGGGACACCAGAACACTGAAGCTTTCTTT; cdr3_aa: CAWRGHQNTEAFF
d_call: .; v_call: TRBV27; cdr3_length: 14; clone_size: once; j_call: TRBJ1-5; cdr3_nt: TGTGCCAGCAGTTTAATTTCAGGGTATCAGCCCCAGCATTTT; cdr3_aa: CASSLISGYQPQHF
d_call: .; v_call: TRBV2; cdr3_length: 14; clone_size: .; j_call: TRBJ1-5; cdr3_nt: TGTGCCAGTCTCAAAGGGCCCGGCAATCAGCCCCAGCATTTT; cdr3_aa: CASLKGPGNQPQHF
d_call: .; v_call: TRBV28; cdr3_length: 14; clone_size: once; j_call: TRBJ1-4; cdr3_nt: TGTGCCAGCCAACCTGGGGGGCGTTCGGGAAAACTGTTTTTT; cdr3_aa: CASQPGGRSGKLFF
d_call: TRBD1; v_call: TRBV7-4; cdr3_length: 18; clone_size: .; j_call: TRBJ1-5; cdr3_nt: TGTGCCAGCAGCAGACAGGGCTCCGATGTCTATAGCAATCAGCCCCAGCATTTT; cdr3_aa: CASSRQGSDVYSNQPQHF
d_call: TRBD1; v_call: TRBV18; cdr3_length: 17; clone_size: .; j_call: TRBJ1-5; cdr3_nt: TGTGCCAGCTCTAGGAACCCGGGACAGGGGGATAATCAGCCCCAGCATTTT; cdr3_aa: CASSRNPGQGDNQPQHF
d_call: .; v_call: TRBV3-1/TRBV3-2; cdr3_length: 15; clone_size: .; j_call: TRBJ2-6; cdr3_nt: TGTGCCAGCAGCCAACTCTCCGCCAGGGCCAACGTCCTGACTTTC; cdr3_aa: CASSQLSARANVLTF
d_call: TRBD2; v_call: TRBV18; cdr3_length: 18; clone_size: .; j_call: TRBJ2-2; cdr3_nt: TGTGCCAGCTCAACTGACAGGGGACTAGCGGAGAACACCGGGGAGCTGTTTTTT; cdr3_aa: CASSTDRGLAENTGELFF
d_call: .; v_call: TRBV19; cdr3_length: 14; clone_size: .; j_call: TRBJ1-1; cdr3_nt: TGTGCCAGTAGTCCAGGACCGGGTCTGACTGAAGCTTTCTTT; cdr3_aa: CASSPGPGLTEAFF
d_call: .; v_call: TRBV30; cdr3_length: 13; clone_size: .; j_call: TRBJ1-6; cdr3_nt: TGTGCCTCCAGGGCCCTCCGAAATTCACCCCTCCACTTT; cdr3_aa: CASRALRNSPLHF
d_call: .; v_call: TRBV19; cdr3_length: 13; clone_size: .; j_call: TRBJ1-1; cdr3_nt: TGTGCCAGTAGTATGGTGCCCGACACTGAAGCTTTCTTT; cdr3_aa: CASSMVPDTEAFF
d_call: .; v_call: TRBV2; cdr3_length: 12; clone_size: .; j_call: TRBJ1-2; cdr3_nt: TGTGCCAGCGGGGACCGGAACTATGGCTACACCTTC; cdr3_aa: CASGDRNYGYTF
d_call: .; v_call: TRBV11-2; cdr3_length: 14; clone_size: .; j_call: TRBJ2-1; cdr3_nt: TGTGCCAGCAGCTTCCGACTAGTTGGGGATGAGCAGTTCTTC; cdr3_aa: CASSFRLVGDEQFF